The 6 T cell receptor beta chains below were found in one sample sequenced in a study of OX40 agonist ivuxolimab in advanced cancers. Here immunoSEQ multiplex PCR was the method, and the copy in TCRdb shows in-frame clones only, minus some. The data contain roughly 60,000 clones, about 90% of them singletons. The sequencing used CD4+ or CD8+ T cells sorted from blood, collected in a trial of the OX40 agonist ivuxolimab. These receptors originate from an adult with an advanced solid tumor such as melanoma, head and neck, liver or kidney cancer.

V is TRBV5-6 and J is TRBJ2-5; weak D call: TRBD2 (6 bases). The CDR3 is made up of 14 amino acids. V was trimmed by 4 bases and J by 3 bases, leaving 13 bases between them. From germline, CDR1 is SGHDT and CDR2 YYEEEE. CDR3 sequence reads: CASSEAGLKETQYF. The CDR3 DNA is TGTGCCAGCAGCGAGGCGGGACTGAAAGAGACCCAGTACTTC.

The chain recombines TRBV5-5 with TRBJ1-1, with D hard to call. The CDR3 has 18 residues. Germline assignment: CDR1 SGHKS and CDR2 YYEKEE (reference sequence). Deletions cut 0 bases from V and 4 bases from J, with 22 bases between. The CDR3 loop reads CASSLVYGVIGDSTEAFF. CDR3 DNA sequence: TGTGCCAGCAGCTTGGTGTACGGGGTAATAGGAGATTCCACTGAAGCTTTCTTT.

CDR3 DNA: TGTGCCAGCAGCCTACCCCCTGGCTACACCTTC. It yields the protein CASSLPPGYTF. The chain couples TRBV7-9 to TRBJ1-2; no firm D call. The CDR3 is 11 amino acids. V was pared by 5 bases and J by 7 bases, with 8 bases between. Germline V gene data show CDR1 as SEHNR and CDR2 as FQNEAQ (reference sequence).

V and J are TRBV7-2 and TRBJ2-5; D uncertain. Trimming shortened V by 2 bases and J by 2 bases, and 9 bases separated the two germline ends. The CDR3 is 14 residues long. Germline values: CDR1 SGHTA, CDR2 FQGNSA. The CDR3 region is CASSLSGWQETQYF. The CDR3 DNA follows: TGTGCCAGCAGCTTATCGGGCTGGCAAGAGACCCAGTACTTC.

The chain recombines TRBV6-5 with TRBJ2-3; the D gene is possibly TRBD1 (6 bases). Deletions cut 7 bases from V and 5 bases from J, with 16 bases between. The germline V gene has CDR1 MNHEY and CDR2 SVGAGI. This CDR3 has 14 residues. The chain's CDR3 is CASNQRGSGDTQYF. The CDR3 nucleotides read TGTGCCAGCAACCAGAGGGGGAGCGGAGATACGCAGTATTTT.

CDR3 amino acids: CASSLGPTSSYEQYF. The CDR3 bases are TGTGCCAGCAGCTTAGGTCCCACGAGCTCCTACGAGCAGTACTTC. The chain has TRBV7-3 and TRBJ2-7; D not certain. The CDR3 is made up of 15 amino acids. Germline V gene data show CDR1 as SGHTA and CDR2 as FQGTGA. V was clipped by 2 bases and J by 0 bases, with 11 bases between them.